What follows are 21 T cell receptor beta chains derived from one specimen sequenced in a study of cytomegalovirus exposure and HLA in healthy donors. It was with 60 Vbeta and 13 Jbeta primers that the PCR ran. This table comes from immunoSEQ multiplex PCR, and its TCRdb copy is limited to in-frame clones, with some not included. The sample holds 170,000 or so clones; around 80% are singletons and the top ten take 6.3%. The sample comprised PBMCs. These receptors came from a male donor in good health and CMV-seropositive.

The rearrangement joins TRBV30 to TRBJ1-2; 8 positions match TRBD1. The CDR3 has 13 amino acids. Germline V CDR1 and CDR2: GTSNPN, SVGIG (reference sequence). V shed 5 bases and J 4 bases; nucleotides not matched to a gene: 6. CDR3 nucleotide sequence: TGTGCCTGGGATCCAGACAGGGGCTATGGCTACACCTTC. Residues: CAWDPDRGYGYTF. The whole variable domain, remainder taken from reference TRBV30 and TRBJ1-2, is SQTIHQWPATLVQPVGSPLSLECTVEGTSNPNLYWYRQAAGRGLQLLFYSVGIGQISSEVPQNLSASRPQDRQFILSSKKLLLSDSGFYLCAWDPDRGYGYTFGSGTRLTVV.

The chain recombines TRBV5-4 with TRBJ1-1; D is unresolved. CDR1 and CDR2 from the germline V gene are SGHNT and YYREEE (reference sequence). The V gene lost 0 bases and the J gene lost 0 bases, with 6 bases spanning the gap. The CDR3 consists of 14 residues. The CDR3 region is CASSLAQLNTEAFF. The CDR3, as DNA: TGTGCCAGCAGCTTGGCTCAGTTGAACACTGAAGCTTTCTTT.

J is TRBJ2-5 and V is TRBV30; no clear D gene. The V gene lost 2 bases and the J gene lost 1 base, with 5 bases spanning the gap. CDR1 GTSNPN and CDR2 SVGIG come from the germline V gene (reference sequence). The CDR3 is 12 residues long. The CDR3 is CAWSPSQETQYF. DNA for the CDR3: TGTGCCTGGAGTCCTAGCCAAGAGACCCAGTACTTC.

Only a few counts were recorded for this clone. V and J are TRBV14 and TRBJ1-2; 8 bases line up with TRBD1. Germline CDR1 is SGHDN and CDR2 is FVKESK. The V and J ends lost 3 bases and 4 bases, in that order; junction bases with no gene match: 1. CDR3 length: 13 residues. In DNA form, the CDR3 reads TGTGCCAGCAGCCACGGGACAGGCTATGGCTACACCTTC. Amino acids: CASSHGTGYGYTF.

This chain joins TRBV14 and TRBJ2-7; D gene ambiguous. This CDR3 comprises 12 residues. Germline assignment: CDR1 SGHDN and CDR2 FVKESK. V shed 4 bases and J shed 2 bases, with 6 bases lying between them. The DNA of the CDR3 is TGTGCCAGCAGCCTTTCCACCTACGAGCAGTACTTC. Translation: CASSLSTYEQYF.

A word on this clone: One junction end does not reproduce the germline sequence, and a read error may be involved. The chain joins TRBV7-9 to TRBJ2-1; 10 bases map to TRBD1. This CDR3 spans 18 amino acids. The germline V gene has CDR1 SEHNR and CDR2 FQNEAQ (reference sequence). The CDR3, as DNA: TGTTCCAGCAGCCCCCGGGACAGGGGTGGTATCAATAGGGATGAGCAGTTCTTC. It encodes CSSSPRDRGGINRDEQFF.

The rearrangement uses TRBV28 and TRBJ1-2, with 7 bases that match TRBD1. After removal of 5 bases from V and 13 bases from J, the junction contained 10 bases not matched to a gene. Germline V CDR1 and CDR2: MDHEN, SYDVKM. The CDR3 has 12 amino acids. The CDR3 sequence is CASSPLPGGLTF. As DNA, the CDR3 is TGTGCCAGCAGTCCCCTCCCAGGGGGTCTCACCTTC.

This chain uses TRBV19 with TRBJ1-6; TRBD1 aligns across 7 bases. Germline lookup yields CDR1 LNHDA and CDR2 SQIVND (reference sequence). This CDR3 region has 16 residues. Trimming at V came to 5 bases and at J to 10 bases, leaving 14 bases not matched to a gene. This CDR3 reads CASSDTGDAHSSPLHF. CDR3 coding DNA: TGTGCCAGTAGTGACACAGGGGACGCTCATTCCTCACCCCTCCACTTT.

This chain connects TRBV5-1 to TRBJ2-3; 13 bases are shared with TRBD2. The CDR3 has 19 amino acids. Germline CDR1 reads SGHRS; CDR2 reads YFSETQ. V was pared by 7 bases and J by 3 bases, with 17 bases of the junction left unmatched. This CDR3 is CASRIARTSGSLVTDTQYF. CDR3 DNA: TGCGCCAGCCGGATTGCGAGGACTAGCGGGAGTTTGGTGACAGATACGCAGTATTTT. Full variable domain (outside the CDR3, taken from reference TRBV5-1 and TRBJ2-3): KAGVTQTPRYLIKTRGQQVTLSCSPISGHRSVSWYQQTPGQGLQFLFEYFSETQRNKGNFPGRFSGRQFSNSRSEMNVSTLELGDSALYLCASRIARTSGSLVTDTQYFGPGTRLTVL.

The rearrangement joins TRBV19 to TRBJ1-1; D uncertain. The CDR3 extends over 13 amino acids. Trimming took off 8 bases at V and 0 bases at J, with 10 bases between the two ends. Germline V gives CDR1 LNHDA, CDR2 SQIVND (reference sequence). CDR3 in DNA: TGTGCCAGTTCGCAACATTTGAACACTGAAGCTTTCTTT. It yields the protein CASSQHLNTEAFF.

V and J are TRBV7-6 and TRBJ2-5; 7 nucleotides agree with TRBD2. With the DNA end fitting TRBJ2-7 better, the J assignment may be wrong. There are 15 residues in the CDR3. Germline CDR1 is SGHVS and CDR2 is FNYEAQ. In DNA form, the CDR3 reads TGTGCCAGCAGCTTCGGGACTACCGTTTTTGGCGAGCAGTACTTC. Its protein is CASSFGTTVFGEQYF.

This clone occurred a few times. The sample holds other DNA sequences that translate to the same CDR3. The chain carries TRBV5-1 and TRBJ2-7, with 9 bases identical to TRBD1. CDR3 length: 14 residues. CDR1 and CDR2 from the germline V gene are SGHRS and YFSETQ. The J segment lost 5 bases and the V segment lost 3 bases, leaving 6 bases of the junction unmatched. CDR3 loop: CASSSGQGLDEQYF. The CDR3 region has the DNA TGCGCCAGCAGCTCGGGACAGGGCCTGGACGAGCAGTACTTC.

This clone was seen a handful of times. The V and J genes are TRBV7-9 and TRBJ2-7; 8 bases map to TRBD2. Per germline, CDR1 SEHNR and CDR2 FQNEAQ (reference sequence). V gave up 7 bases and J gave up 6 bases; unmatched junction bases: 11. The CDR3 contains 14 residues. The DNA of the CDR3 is TGTGCCAGCATGAGGGGGGCGGGAGGCCGCGAGCAGTACTTC. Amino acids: CASMRGAGGREQYF.

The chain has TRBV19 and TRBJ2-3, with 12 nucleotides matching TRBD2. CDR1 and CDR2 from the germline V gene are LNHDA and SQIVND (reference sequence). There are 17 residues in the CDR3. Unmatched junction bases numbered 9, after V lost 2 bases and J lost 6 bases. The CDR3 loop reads CASSIRLAGEVYDTQYF. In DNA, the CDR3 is TGTGCCAGTAGTATACGACTAGCGGGAGAGGTATACGATACGCAGTATTTT.

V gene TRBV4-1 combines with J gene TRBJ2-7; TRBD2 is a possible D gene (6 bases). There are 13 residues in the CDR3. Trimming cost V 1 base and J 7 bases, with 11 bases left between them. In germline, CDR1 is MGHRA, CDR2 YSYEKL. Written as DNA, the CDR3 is TGCGCCAGCAGCCAAGGGCAAGGGAGGGAGCAGTACTTC. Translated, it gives CASSQGQGREQYF.

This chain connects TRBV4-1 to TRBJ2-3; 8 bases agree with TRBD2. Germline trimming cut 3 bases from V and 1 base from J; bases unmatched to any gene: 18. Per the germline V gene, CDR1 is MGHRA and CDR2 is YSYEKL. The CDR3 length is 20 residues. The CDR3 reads CASSQLGLAGLGRGTDTQYF. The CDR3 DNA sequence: TGCGCCAGCAGCCAGCTAGGGCTAGCGGGCCTTGGGCGCGGCACAGATACGCAGTATTTT.

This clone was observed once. CDR3 coding DNA: TGTGCCAGCAGCCCTGGGACTAGCGGGAGCGGGCAGTTCTTC. Amino acid sequence: CASSPGTSGSGQFF. This chain uses TRBV6-4 with TRBJ2-1, with 14 nucleotides matching TRBD2. CDR1 MRHNA and CDR2 SNTAGT come from the germline V gene. V dropped 6 bases and J dropped 12; count of bases not matched to a gene: 7. This CDR3 is 14 amino acids long.

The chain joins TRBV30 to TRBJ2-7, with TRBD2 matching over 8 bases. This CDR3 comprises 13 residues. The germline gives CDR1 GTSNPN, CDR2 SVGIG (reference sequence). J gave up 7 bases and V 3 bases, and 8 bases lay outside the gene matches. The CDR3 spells CAWSVSGSKEQYF. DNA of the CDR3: TGTGCCTGGAGCGTAAGCGGGAGTAAAGAGCAGTACTTC.

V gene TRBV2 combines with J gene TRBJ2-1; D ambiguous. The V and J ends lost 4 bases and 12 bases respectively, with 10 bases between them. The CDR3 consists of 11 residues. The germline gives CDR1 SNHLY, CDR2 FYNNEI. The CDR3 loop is CASSAPRGQFF. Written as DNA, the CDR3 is TGTGCCAGCAGTGCACCAAGAGGGCAGTTCTTC.

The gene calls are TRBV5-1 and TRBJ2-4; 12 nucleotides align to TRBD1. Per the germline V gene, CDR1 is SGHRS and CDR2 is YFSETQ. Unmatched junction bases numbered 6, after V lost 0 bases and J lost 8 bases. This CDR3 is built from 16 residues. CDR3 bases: TGCGCCAGCAGCTTGGGGGGGACAGGGGGCGCGGACATTCAGTACTTC. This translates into CASSLGGTGGADIQYF.

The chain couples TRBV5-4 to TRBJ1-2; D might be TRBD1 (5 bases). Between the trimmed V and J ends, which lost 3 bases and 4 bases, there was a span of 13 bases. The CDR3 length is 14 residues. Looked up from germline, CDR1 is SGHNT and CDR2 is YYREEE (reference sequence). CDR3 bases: TGTGCCAGCAGCTCCACAGGCCTGAGCTATGGCTACACCTTC. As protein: CASSSTGLSYGYTF. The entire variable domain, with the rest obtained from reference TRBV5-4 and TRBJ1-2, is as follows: ETGVTQSPTHLIKTRGQQVTLRCSSQSGHNTVSWYQQALGQGPQFIFQYYREEENGRGNFPPRFSGLQFPNYSSELNVNALELDDSALYLCASSSTGLSYGYTFGSGTRLTVV.